Listed here are 15 T cell receptor beta chains from one sample, sequenced in a study of PD-1 blockade in mismatch repair-deficient tumors. The data were produced by immunoSEQ multiplex PCR, yet TCRdb's version contains in-frame clones alone and is incomplete. In the table there are some 100,000 clones, 65% to 85% of which are singletons. Material: peripheral blood, obtained 36 weeks after starting pembrolizumab. Source of these receptors: an adult with mismatch repair-deficient cancer.

The chain carries TRBV28 and TRBJ2-5; tentative D call: TRBD2 (6 bases). The CDR3 length is 14 residues. V gave up 2 bases and J gave up 5 bases, with 12 bases separating them. The germline CDR1 and CDR2 sequences are MDHEN and SYDVKM. DNA for the CDR3: TGTGCCAGCAGTTTAGGTAGCGGAGGGGAGACCCAGTACTTC. It is translated as CASSLGSGGETQYF.

The chain combines TRBV5-1 with TRBJ2-5; D is unclear. The CDR3 consists of 13 residues. CDR1 SGHRS and CDR2 YFSETQ come from the germline V gene. The V end lost 1 base, the J end lost 3 bases, and 7 bases lay between the germline ends. The CDR3 loop is CASSLFGEETQYF. The CDR3 DNA sequence: TGCGCCAGCAGCTTGTTTGGGGAAGAGACCCAGTACTTC.

CDR3 protein: CSVDLFNEQFF. The CDR3 nucleotides are TGCAGCGTTGATCTTTTCAATGAGCAGTTCTTC. The chain links TRBV29-1 to TRBJ2-1; D not certain. V gave up 3 bases and J gave up 6 bases, with 6 bases separating them. Germline V gene sequence: CDR1 SQVTM, CDR2 ANQGSEA. This CDR3 spans 11 amino acids.

The J gene is TRBJ1-5, the V gene TRBV6-1; D perhaps matches TRBD1 (6 bases). Germline-derived CDR1 and CDR2 are MNHNS and SASEGT. This CDR3 region has 14 residues. The V end lost 1 base, the J end lost 5 bases, and 9 bases lay between the germline ends. The CDR3 nucleotides are TGTGCCAGCAGTGAAGACAGGGCCTATCAGCCCCAGCATTTT. This codes for CASSEDRAYQPQHF.

The chain is built from TRBV27 and TRBJ2-3, with 10 bases that match TRBD2. The CDR3 covers 20 residues. Unmatched junction bases numbered 18, after V lost 6 bases and J lost 0 bases. CDR1 MNHEY and CDR2 SMNVEV come from the germline V gene (reference sequence). The DNA of the CDR3 is TGTGCCAGCAGCCGTCCCCTCACCCCTACTAGCGGGAAGAGCACAGATACGCAGTATTTT. Translated, it gives CASSRPLTPTSGKSTDTQYF.

V and J are TRBV7-8 and TRBJ1-1; a weak D match, TRBD1 (5 bases). The length of the CDR3 is 13 residues. Per the germline V gene, CDR1 is SGHVS and CDR2 is FQNEAQ. V lost 6 bases, J lost 10 bases, and 18 bases lay in between. CDR3 loop: CASSFDRYGPAFF. DNA for the CDR3: TGTGCCAGCAGTTTCGACAGATATGGGCCAGCTTTCTTT. The full variable domain, with the rest looked up from reference TRBV7-8 and TRBJ1-1, is GAGVSQSPRYKVAKRGQDVALRCDPISGHVSLFWYQQALGQGPEFLTYFQNEAQLDKSGLPSDRFFAERPEGSVSTLKIQRTQQEDSAVYLCASSFDRYGPAFFGQGTRLTVV.

The V and J genes are TRBV29-1 and TRBJ1-3; a weak D match, TRBD1 (6 bases). CDR1 is SQVTM, CDR2 ANQGSEA, per germline. The CDR3 runs to 14 residues. The V and J ends lost 6 bases and 0 bases respectively, with 12 bases between them. CDR3: CSVETGHSGNTIYF. The CDR3 DNA reads TGCAGCGTGGAAACAGGGCACTCTGGAAACACCATATATTTT.

The V call is TRBV10-1, the J call TRBJ2-3, with 11 bases identical to TRBD2. After removal of 6 bases from V and 8 bases from J, the junction contained 4 bases not matched to a gene. The length of the CDR3 is 13 residues. Germline CDR1 WNHNN, CDR2 SYGVQD (reference sequence). The CDR3 DNA sequence: TGCGCCAGCAGCGGGACTAGCGGACTTACGCAGTATTTT. It codes for CASSGTSGLTQYF.

The J gene is TRBJ2-3, the V gene TRBV5-5; TRBD1 aligns across 7 bases. CDR1 and CDR2 from the germline V gene are SGHKS and YYEKEE (reference sequence). After removal of 1 base from V and 0 bases from J, the junction contained 2 bases not matched to a gene. This CDR3 comprises 15 residues. DNA of the CDR3: TGTGCCAGCAGCTTGAGGGGGCCTAGCACAGATACGCAGTATTTT. This encodes CASSLRGPSTDTQYF.

The DNA for the CDR3 is TGCGCCAGCAGTAGGGACACCCTTTATAGCACAGATACGCAGTATTTT. Its translation is CASSRDTLYSTDTQYF. The chain combines TRBV10-2 with TRBJ2-3; weak D call: TRBD1 (6 bases). The CDR3 contains 16 residues. Trimming stripped 5 bases from V and 0 bases from J, with 15 bases between. CDR1 is WSHSY, CDR2 SAAADI, per germline.

The chain couples TRBV29-1 to TRBJ2-2; D not resolved. Germline CDR1 is SQVTM and CDR2 is ANQGSEA. CDR3 length: 14 amino acids. Trimming pared 6 bases from V and 6 bases from J, leaving 17 bases between. The CDR3 loop is CSVRPAEGPGELFF. The CDR3 coding sequence is TGCAGCGTCCGGCCGGCAGAAGGGCCCGGGGAGCTGTTTTTT.

The V and J genes are TRBV9 and TRBJ1-1; no definite D call. CDR3 size: 13 residues. The ends were cut back, 0 bases at V and 8 bases at J, with 11 bases in the middle. Germline V lookup: CDR1 SGDLS, CDR2 YYNGEE. The CDR3 bases are TGTGCCAGCAGCGTAGGCGGACCGGCGGAAGCTTTCTTT. It codes for CASSVGGPAEAFF.

The chain uses TRBV4-1 and TRBJ2-2; D remains unclear. This CDR3 contains 16 residues. V lost 0 bases and J 7 bases, leaving 15 bases between the germline ends. CDR1 MGHRA and CDR2 YSYEKL come from the germline V gene. For the CDR3, the DNA is TGCGCCAGCAGCCAAGAGGTAGACGTCCGGCTCGGGGAGCTGTTTTTT. This gives the protein CASSQEVDVRLGELFF.

This clone was recorded a few times. This sequence joins TRBV2 and TRBJ1-5, with a tentative D call TRBD1 (6 bases). V lost 7 bases to trimming and J lost 3 bases, with 16 bases between them. The length of the CDR3 is 15 residues. CDR1 is SNHLY and CDR2 is FYNNEI in the germline V gene. The CDR3, as DNA: TGTGCCAGCACCCGAACGGCAGGGGCCAATCAGCCCCAGCATTTT. It yields the protein CASTRTAGANQPQHF.

CDR3 nucleotide sequence: TGCGCCAGCAGCTTGGGTGAGCGGGATTCACCCCTCCACTTT. This gives the protein CASSLGERDSPLHF. The chain is built from TRBV5-1 and TRBJ1-6; D unresolved. The germline V and J ends were trimmed by 0 bases and 8 bases, with 9 bases remaining between them. The V gene's germline CDR1 is SGHRS and CDR2 YFSETQ. The CDR3 extends over 14 amino acids.